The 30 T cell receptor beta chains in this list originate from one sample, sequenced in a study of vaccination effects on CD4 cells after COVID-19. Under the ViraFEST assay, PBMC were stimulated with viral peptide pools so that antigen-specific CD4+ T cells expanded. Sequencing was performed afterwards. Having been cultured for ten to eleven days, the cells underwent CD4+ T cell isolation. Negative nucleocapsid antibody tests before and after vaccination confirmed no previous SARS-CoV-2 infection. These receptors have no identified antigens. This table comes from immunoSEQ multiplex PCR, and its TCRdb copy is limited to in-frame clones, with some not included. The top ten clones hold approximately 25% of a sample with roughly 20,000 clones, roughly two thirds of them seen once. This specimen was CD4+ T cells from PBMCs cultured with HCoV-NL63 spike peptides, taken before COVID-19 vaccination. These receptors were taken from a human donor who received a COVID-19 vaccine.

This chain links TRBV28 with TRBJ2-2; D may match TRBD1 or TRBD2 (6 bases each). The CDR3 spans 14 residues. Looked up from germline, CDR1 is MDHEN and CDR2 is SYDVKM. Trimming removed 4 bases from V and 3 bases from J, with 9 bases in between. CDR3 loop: CASSSRGHTGELFF. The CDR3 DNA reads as TGTGCCAGCAGTTCCCGGGGGCACACCGGGGAGCTGTTTTTT. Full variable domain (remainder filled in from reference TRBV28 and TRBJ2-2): DVKVTQSSRYLVKRTGEKVFLECVQDMDHENMFWYRQDPGLGLRLIYFSYDVKMKEKGDIPEGYSVSREKKERFSLILESASTNQTSMYLCASSSRGHTGELFFGEGSRLTVL.

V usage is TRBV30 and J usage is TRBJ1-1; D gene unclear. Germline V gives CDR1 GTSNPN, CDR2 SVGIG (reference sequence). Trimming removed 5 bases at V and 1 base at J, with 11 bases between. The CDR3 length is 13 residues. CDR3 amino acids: CAWEVQPNTEAFF. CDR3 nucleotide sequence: TGTGCCTGGGAGGTACAACCGAACACTGAAGCTTTCTTT.

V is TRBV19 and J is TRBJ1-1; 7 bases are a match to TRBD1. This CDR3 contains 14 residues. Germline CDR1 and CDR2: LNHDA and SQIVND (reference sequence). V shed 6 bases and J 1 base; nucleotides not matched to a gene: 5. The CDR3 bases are TGTGCCAGTAGACAACAGGGGTGGAACACTGAAGCTTTCTTT. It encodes CASRQQGWNTEAFF.

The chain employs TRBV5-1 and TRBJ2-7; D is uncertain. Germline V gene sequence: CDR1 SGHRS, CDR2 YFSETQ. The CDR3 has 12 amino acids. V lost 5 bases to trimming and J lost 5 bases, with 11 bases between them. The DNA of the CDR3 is TGCGCCAGCAGGTCCCCTGGACACGAGCAGTACTTC. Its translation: CASRSPGHEQYF.

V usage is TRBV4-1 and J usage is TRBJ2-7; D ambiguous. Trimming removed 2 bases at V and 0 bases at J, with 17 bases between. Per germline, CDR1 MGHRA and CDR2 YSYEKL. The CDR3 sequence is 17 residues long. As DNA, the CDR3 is TGCGCCAGCAGCCAAACCCGGGCCCTGGTTAGCTCCTACGAGCAGTACTTC. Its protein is CASSQTRALVSSYEQYF.

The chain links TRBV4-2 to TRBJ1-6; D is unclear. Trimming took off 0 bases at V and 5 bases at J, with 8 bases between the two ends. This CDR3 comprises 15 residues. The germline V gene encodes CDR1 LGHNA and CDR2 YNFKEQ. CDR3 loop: CASSQEGRNNSPLHF. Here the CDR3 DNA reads TGTGCCAGCAGCCAAGAGGGAAGGAATAATTCACCCCTCCACTTT.

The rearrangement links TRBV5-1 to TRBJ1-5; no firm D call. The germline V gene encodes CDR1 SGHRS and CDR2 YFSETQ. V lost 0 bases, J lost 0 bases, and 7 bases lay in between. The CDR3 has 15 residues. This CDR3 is CASSLVGDSNQPQHF. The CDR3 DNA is TGCGCCAGCAGCTTGGTCGGGGATAGCAATCAGCCCCAGCATTTT.

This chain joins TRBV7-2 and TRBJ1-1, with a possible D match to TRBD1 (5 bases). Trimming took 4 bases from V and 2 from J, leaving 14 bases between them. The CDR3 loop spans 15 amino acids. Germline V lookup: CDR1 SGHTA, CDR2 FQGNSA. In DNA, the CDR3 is TGTGCCAGCAGCTACTCCGGGACCCTCAACACTGAAGCTTTCTTT. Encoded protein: CASSYSGTLNTEAFF.

CDR3 in amino acids: CASSLLAYTGELFF. The CDR3, as DNA: TGTGCCAGCAGTTTACTGGCGTACACCGGGGAGCTGTTTTTT. This chain uses TRBV27 with TRBJ2-2; D call uncertain. Per the germline V gene, CDR1 is MNHEY and CDR2 is SMNVEV (reference sequence). The CDR3 extends over 14 amino acids. V was cut by 2 bases and J by 3 bases, with 7 bases left in between.

The CDR3 region is CASRETGTGYSPLHF. CDR3 sequence (DNA): TGTGCCAGCAGGGAGACCGGGACAGGTTATTCACCCCTCCACTTT. The genes are TRBV3-1 (or the pseudogene TRBV3-2) and TRBJ1-6; TRBD1 matches 8 bases. CDR3 length: 15 residues. Germline CDR1 reads LGHDT; CDR2 reads YNNKEL (reference sequence). V gave up 6 bases and J gave up 8 bases; unmatched junction bases: 9.

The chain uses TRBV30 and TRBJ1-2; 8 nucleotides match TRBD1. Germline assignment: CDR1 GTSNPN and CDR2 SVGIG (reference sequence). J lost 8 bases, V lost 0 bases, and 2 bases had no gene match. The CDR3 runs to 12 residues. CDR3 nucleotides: TGTGCCTGGAGTGTGTCAGGGGGCGGCTACACCTTC. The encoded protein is CAWSVSGGGYTF.

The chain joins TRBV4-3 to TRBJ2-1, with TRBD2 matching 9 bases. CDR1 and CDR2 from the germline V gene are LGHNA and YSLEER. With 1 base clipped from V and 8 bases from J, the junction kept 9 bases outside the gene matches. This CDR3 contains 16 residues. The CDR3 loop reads CASSQGSGGGADEQFF. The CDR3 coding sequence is TGCGCCAGCAGCCAAGGATCTGGCGGGGGGGCCGATGAGCAGTTCTTC.

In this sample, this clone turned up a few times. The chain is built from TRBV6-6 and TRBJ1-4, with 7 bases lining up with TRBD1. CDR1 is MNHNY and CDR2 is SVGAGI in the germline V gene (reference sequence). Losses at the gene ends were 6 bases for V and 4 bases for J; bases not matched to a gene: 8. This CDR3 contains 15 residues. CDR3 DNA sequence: TGTGCCAGCAGGGGAGACAGGGCCCTTAATGAAAAACTGTTTTTT. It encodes CASRGDRALNEKLFF.

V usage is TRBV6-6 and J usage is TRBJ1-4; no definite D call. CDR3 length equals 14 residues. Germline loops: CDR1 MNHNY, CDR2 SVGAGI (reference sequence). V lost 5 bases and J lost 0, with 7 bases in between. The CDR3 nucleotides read TGTGCCAGCAGTCGAGAGGCAACTAATGAAAAACTGTTTTTT. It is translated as CASSREATNEKLFF.

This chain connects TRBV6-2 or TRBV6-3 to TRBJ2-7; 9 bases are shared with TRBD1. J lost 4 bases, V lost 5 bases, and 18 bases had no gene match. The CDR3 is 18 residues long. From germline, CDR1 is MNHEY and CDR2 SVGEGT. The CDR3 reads CASSPNRRRDRVRYEQYF. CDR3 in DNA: TGTGCCAGCAGTCCCAACCGGCGCCGGGACAGGGTGAGGTACGAGCAGTACTTC.

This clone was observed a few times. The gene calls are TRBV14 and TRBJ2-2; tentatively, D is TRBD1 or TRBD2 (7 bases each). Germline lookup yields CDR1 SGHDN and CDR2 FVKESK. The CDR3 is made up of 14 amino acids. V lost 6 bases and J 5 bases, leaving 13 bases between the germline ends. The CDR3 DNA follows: TGTGCCAGCAGGGCGCAGGGGGGGACCGGGGAGCTGTTTTTT. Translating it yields CASRAQGGTGELFF.

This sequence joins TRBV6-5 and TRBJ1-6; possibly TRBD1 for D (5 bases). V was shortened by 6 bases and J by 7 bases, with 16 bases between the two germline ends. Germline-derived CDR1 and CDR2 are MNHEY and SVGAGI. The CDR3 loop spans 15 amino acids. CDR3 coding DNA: TGTGCCAGCAGCCTTGGGGGACGGTCGAATTCACCCCTCCACTTT. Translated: CASSLGGRSNSPLHF.

CDR3 amino acids: CASSHSGQGVLNTEAFF. The DNA of the CDR3 is TGTGCCAGCAGCCACTCCGGACAGGGAGTTTTGAACACTGAAGCTTTCTTT. This chain joins TRBV16 and TRBJ1-1, with TRBD1 matching 8 bases. The J segment lost 0 bases and the V segment lost 3 bases, leaving 9 bases of the junction unmatched. Per the germline V gene, CDR1 is KGHSY and CDR2 is FQNENV. This CDR3 contains 17 residues.

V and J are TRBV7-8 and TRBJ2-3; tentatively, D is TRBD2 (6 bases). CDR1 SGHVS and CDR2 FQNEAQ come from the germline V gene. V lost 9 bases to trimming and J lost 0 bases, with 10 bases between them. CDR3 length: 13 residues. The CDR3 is CASGTPSTDTQYF. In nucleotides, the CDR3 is TGTGCCAGTGGGACTCCTAGCACAGATACGCAGTATTTT.

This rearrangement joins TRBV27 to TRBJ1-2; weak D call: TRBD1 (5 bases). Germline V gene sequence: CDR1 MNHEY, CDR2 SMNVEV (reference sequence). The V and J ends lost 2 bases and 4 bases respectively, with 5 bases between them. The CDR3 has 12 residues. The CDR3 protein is CASSLQGYGYTF. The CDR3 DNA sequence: TGTGCCAGCAGTTTACAGGGCTATGGCTACACCTTC.

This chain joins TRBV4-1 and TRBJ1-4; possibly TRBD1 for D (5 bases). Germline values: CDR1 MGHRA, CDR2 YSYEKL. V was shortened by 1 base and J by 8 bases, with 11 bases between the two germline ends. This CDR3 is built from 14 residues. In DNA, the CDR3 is TGCGCCAGCAGCCAAGTAGGCAGGGAGGAAAAACTGTTTTTT. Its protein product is CASSQVGREEKLFF.

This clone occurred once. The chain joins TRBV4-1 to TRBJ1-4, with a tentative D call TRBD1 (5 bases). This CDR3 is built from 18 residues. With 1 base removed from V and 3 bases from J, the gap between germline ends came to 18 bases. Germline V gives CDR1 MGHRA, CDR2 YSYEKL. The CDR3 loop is CASSQGATEGLANEKLFF. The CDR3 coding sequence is TGCGCCAGCAGCCAAGGGGCAACCGAGGGGCTAGCTAATGAAAAACTGTTTTTT.

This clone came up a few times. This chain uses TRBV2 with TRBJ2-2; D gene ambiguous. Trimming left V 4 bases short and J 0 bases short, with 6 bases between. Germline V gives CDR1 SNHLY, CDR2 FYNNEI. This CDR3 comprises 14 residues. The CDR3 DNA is TGTGCCAGCAGTGTACGGGCGAACACCGGGGAGCTGTTTTTT. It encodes CASSVRANTGELFF.

CDR3 sequence reads: CASSSEGLKGTEAFF. The CDR3 DNA reads TGTGCCAGCAGCTCCGAGGGGCTGAAGGGCACTGAAGCTTTCTTT. The chain is built from TRBV5-4 and TRBJ1-1; D may be TRBD1 (5 bases). The CDR3 totals 15 residues. Trimming removed 3 bases from V and 4 bases from J, with 16 bases in between. Germline loops: CDR1 SGHNT, CDR2 YYREEE (reference sequence). Combining the CDR3 with reference TRBV5-4 and TRBJ1-1 gives the whole variable domain ETGVTQSPTHLIKTRGQQVTLRCSSQSGHNTVSWYQQALGQGPQFIFQYYREEENGRGNFPPRFSGLQFPNYSSELNVNALELDDSALYLCASSSEGLKGTEAFFGQGTRLTVV.

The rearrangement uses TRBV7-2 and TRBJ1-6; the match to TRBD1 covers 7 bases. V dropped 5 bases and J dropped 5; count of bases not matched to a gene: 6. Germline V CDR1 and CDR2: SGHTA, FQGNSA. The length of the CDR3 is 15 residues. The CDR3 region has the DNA TGTGCCAGCAGCCCAGTCGGGACAGATAATTCACCCCTCCACTTT. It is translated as CASSPVGTDNSPLHF. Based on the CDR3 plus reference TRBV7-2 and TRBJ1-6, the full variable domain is GAGVSQSPSNKVTEKGKDVELRCDPISGHTALYWYRQSLGQGLEFLIYFQGNSAPDKSGLPSDRFSAERTGGSVSTLTIQRTQQEDSAVYLCASSPVGTDNSPLHFGNGTRLTVT.

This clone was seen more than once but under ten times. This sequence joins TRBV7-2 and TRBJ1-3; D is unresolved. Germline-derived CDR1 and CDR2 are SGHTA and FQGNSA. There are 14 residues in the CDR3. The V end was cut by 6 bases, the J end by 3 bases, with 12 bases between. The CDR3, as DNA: TGTGCCAGCAGGGCCCCGGGGTATGGAAACACCATATATTTT. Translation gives CASRAPGYGNTIYF.

CDR3 in amino acids: CASSQPGRGGNQPQHF. DNA of the CDR3: TGCGCCAGCAGCCAACCAGGGAGGGGAGGGAATCAGCCCCAGCATTTT. The rearrangement joins TRBV4-1 to TRBJ1-5, with D possibly matching TRBD1 (5 bases). This CDR3 has 16 residues. Germline V gene lookup returns CDR1 MGHRA and CDR2 YSYEKL. Trimming removed 2 bases at V and 4 bases at J, with 15 bases between.

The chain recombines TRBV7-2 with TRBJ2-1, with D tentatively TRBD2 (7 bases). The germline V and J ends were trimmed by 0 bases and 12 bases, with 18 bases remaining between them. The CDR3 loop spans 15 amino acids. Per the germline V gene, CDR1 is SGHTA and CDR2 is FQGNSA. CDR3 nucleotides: TGTGCCAGCAGCTTAGCCTCAGGGGCGGGGGTGGCGCAGTTCTTC. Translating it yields CASSLASGAGVAQFF.

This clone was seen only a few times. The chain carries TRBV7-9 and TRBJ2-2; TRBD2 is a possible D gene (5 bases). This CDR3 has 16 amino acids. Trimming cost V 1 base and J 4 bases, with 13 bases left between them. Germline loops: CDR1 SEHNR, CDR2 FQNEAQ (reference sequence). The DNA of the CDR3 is TGTGCCAGCAGCTTAGAATCTAGCAGACGCACCGGGGAGCTGTTTTTT. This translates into CASSLESSRRTGELFF.

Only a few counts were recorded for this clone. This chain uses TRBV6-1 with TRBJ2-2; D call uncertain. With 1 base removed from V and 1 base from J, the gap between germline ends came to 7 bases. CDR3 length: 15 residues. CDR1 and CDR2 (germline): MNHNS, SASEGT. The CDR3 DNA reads TGTGCCAGCAGTGAAGGGCGGAGGAACACCGGGGAGCTGTTTTTT. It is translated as CASSEGRRNTGELFF.